This TCR beta chain originates from a study of blood T cells in healthy people across ages. Germline V gene sequence: CDR1 MDHEN, CDR2 SYDVKM. The CDR3 is 15 residues long. Trimming took 4 bases from V and 3 from J, leaving 16 bases between them. This clonotype was detected only a few times. Together with a sample-barcoded 5' primer, a J-beta primer mix was included in a second PCR lasting about 7 to 12 cycles. One entry per CDR3 protein, called by TCRdb with MiXCR from the 5' RACE reads. The table records approximately 780,000 distinct CDR3 sequences, approximately 24% of them present only once. The sample was also linked to a second study, of T cells of mothers and their children.

Sequenced input: blood. The TCR sequence derives from a boy between 5 and 17 years old in good health. This sequence joins TRBV28 and TRBJ2-7; D might be TRBD1 (6 bases). For the CDR3, the DNA is TGTGCCAGCAGTTCGAACAGGGAGTCTAGCTACGAGCAGTACTTC. It translates to CASSSNRESSYEQYF.